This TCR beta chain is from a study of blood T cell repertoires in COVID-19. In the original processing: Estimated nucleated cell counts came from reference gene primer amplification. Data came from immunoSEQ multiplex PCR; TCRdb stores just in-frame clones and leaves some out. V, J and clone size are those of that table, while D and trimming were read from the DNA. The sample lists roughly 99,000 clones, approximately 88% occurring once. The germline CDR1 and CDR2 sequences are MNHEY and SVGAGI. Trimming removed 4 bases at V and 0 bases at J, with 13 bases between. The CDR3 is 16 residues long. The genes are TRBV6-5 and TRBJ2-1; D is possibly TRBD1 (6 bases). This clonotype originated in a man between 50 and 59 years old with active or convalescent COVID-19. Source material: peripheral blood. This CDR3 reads CASSLSRGSSYNEQFF. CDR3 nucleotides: TGTGCCAGCAGTTTATCAAGGGGGTCCTCCTACAATGAGCAGTTCTTC.